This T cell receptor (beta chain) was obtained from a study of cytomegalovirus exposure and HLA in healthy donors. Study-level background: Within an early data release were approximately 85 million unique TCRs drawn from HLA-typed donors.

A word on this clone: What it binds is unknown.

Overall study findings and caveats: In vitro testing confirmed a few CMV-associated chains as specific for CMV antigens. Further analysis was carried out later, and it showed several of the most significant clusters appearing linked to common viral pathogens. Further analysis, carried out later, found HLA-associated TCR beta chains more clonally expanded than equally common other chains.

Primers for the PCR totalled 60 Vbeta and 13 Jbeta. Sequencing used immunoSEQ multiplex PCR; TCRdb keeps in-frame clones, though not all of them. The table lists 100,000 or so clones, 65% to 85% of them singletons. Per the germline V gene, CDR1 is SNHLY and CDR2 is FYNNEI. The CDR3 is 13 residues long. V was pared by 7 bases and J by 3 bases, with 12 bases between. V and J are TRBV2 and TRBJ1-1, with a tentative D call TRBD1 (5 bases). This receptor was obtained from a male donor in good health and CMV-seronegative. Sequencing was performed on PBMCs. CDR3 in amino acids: CASMIDSDTEAFF. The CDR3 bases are TGTGCCAGCATGATAGACAGCGACACTGAAGCTTTCTTT.